The present entry profiles one TCR beta chain with its context. What it recognizes is unknown. This CDR3 is built from 12 residues. Germline values: CDR1 SNHLY, CDR2 FYNNEI. With 8 bases clipped from V and 9 bases from J, the junction kept 8 bases outside the gene matches. This specimen belongs to a study of cytomegalovirus exposure and HLA in healthy donors. Overall study results and limits: Reports credit the classifier with highly specific, highly sensitive diagnosis of cytomegalovirus status.

The PCR ran on 60 Vbeta and 13 Jbeta primers. Assay: immunoSEQ multiplex PCR; the TCRdb copy retains only in-frame clones and omits some. The sample carries approximately 150,000 clones, 75% to 80% recorded once. The chain is built from TRBV2 and TRBJ2-7; 9 bases are shared with TRBD2. The receptor was isolated from a woman aged 55 to 70 in good health and CMV-seronegative. Input material: PBMCs. This CDR3 reads CASLGLALRQYF. CDR3 in DNA: TGTGCCAGCCTGGGACTAGCTCTACGGCAGTACTTC.